This T cell receptor (beta chain) is drawn from a study of T cells in Graves' hyperthyroidism and ophthalmopathy. Study results and caveats: Clonotypes that were expanded in thyroid above 0.001 mostly appeared in blood too.

CDR1 is DFQATT and CDR2 is SNEGSKA in the germline V gene (reference sequence). Deletions cut 3 bases from V and 6 bases from J, with 14 bases between. CDR3 length: 13 residues. Researchers amplified the TCR beta CDR3 regions from RNA transcripts. A first-round RT-PCR of the TCR CDR3 used the HTBI primer set. TCRdb used MiXCR to reprocess the multiplex PCR reads, holding one entry per CDR3 protein. The repertoire has just over 550,000 distinct CDR3 sequences, roughly 50% of them found once; the top ten carry approximately 8.2%. This clonotype was counted a few times. Its antigen is not known. The J gene is TRBJ1-1, the V gene TRBV20-1; D may be TRBD1 (5 bases). The sequenced material came from peripheral blood or thyroid tissue (not recorded which). The clonotype comes from a woman between 18 and 29 years old with Graves' hyperthyroidism. The CDR3 coding sequence is TGCAGTGCTAGCTCTCCAGGGTCCGCTGAAGCTTTCTTT. It encodes CSASSPGSAEAFF.